Below, one T cell receptor (beta chain) is given with its context. This sample is drawn from a study of CD8 T cells in Susac syndrome. High-throughput TCR beta sequencing covered peripheral CD8+ and CD4+ T cells. The multiple sclerosis controls were treatment-naive patients affected by stable or active relapsing-remitting disease. FACS enriched CD8+ TEMRA cells, while bulk CD8+ and CD4+ were negatively isolated. When the RNA was reverse transcribed, random hexamers were used with an input of roughly 0.5 to 1 ug. One entry per CDR3 protein, called by TCRdb with MiXCR from the immunoSEQ multiplex PCR reads. The sample yields 200,000 to 250,000 distinct CDR3 sequences, 92% seen once. Trimming cost V 4 bases and J 8 bases, with 21 bases left between them. CDR3 length equals 15 residues. CDR1 SGHDT and CDR2 YYEEEE come from the germline V gene.

The sample taken for sequencing was CD8+ T cells from PBMCs. The gene calls are TRBV5-6 and TRBJ1-1, with D tentatively TRBD1 (6 bases). The clonotype originates from a human donor with multiple sclerosis. DNA for the CDR3: TGTGCCAGCAGCGCGGACAGTAGTGGAGGAGCCGAAGCTTTCTTT. This codes for CASSADSSGGAEAFF.